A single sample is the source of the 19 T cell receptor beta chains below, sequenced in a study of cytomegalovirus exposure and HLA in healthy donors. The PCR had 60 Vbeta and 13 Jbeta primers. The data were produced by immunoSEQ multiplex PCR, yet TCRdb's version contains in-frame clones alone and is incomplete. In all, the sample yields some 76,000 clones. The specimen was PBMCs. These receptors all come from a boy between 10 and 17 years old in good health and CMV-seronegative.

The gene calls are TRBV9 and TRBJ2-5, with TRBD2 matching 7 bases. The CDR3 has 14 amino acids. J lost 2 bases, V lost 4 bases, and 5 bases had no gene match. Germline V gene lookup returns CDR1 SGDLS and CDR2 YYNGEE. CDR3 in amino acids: CASSSSGLQETQYF. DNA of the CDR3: TGTGCCAGCAGCAGTAGCGGGTTACAAGAGACCCAGTACTTC.

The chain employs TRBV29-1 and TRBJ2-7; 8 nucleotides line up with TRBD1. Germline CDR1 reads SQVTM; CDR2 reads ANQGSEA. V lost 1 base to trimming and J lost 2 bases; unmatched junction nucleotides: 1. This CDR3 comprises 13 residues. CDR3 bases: TGCAGCGTTGAAGTGGGACAGGCCTACGAGCAGTACTTC. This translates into CSVEVGQAYEQYF.

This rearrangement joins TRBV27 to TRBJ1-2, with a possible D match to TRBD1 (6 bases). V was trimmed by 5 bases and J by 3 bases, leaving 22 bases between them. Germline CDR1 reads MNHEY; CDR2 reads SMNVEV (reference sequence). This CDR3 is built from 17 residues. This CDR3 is CASSPNTVAGEYYGYTF. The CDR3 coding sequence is TGTGCCAGCAGTCCTAATACCGTAGCAGGGGAATACTATGGCTACACCTTC.

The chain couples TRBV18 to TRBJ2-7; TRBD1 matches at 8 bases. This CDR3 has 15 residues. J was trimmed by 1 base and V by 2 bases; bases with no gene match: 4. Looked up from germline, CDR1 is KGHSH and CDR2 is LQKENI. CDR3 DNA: TGTGCCAGCTCACCATCGACAGGGGTGTCCTACGAGCAGTACTTC. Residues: CASSPSTGVSYEQYF.

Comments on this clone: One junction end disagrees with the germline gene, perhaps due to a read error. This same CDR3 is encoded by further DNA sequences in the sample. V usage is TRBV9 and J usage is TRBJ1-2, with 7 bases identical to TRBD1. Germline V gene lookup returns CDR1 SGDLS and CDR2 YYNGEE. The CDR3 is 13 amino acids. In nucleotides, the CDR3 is TGTGCCAGCAGCCCAGACAGGGCCTATGGTTACACCTTC. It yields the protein CASSPDRAYGYTF.

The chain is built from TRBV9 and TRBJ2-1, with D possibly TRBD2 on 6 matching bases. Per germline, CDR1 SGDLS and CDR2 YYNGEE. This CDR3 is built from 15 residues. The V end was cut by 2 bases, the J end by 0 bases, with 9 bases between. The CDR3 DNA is TGTGCCAGCAGCGTTCCCGGGAGCTCCTACAATGAGCAGTTCTTC. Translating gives CASSVPGSSYNEQFF.

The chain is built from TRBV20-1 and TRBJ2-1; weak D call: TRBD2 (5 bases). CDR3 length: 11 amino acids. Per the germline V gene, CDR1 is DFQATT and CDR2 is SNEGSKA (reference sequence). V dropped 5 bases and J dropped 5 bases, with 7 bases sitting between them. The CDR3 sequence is CSAVRDNEQFF. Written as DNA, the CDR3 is TGCAGTGCTGTGAGGGACAATGAGCAGTTCTTC.

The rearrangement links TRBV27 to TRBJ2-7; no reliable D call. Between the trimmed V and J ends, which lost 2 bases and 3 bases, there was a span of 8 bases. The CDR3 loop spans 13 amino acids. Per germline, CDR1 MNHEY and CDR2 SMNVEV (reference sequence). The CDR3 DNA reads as TGTGCCAGCAGTTTAATTGGCAGCTACGAGCAGTACTTC. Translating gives CASSLIGSYEQYF.

The CDR3 bases are TGTGCCAGCAGCGTAGGAGGGGGGGCCACAGAGACCCAGTACTTC. Protein sequence: CASSVGGGATETQYF. The chain is built from TRBV9 and TRBJ2-5; a weak D match, TRBD2 (7 bases). Trimming removed 0 bases at V and 4 bases at J, with 13 bases between. The CDR3 contains 15 residues. From germline, CDR1 is SGDLS and CDR2 YYNGEE.

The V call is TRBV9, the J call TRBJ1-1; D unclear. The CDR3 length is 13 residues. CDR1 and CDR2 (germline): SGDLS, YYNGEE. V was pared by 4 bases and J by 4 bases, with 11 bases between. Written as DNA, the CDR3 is TGTGCCAGCAGCAGCCCGGGTCTCACTGAAGCTTTCTTT. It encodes CASSSPGLTEAFF. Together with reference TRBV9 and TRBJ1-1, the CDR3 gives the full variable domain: DSGVTQTPKHLITATGQRVTLRCSPRSGDLSVYWYQQSLDQGLQFLIQYYNGEERAKGNILERFSAQQFPDLHSELNLSSLELGDSALYFCASSSPGLTEAFFGQGTRLTVV.

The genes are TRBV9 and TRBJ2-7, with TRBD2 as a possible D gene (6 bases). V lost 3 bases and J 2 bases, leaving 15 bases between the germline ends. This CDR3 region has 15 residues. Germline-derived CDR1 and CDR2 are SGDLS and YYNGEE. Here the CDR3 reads CASSAASGYTYEQYF. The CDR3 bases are TGTGCCAGCAGCGCAGCGAGCGGGTATACCTACGAGCAGTACTTC.

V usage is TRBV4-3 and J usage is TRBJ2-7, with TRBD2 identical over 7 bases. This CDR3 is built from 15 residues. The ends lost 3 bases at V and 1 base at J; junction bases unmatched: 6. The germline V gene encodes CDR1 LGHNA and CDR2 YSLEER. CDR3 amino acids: CASSQASGKSYEQYF. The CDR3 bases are TGCGCCAGCAGCCAGGCCAGCGGGAAATCCTACGAGCAGTACTTC.

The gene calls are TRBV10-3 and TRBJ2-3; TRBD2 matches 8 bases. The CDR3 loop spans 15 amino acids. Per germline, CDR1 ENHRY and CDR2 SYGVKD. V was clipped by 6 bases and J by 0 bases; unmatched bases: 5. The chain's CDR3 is CAIREIAGSTDTQYF. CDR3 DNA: TGTGCCATCAGGGAAATAGCGGGGAGCACAGATACGCAGTATTTT.

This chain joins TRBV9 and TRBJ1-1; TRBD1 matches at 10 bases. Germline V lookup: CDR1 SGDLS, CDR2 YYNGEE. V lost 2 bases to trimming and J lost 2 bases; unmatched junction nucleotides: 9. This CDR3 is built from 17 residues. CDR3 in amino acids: CASSVSGQGVGNTEAFF. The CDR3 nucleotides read TGTGCCAGCAGCGTTTCCGGACAGGGGGTAGGAAACACTGAAGCTTTCTTT.

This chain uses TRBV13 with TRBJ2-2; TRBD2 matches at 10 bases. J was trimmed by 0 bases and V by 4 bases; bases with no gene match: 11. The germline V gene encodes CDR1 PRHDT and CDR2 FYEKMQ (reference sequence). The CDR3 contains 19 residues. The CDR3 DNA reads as TGTGCCAGCAGCTCTACTTGGACTAGCGGAAATGCGAACACCGGGGAGCTGTTTTTT. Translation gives CASSSTWTSGNANTGELFF.

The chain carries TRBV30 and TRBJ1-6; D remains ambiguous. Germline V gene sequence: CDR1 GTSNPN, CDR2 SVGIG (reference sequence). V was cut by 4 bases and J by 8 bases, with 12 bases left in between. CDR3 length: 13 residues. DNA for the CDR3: TGTGCCTGGAATTTGTTGAGGGATTCACCCCTCCACTTT. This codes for CAWNLLRDSPLHF.

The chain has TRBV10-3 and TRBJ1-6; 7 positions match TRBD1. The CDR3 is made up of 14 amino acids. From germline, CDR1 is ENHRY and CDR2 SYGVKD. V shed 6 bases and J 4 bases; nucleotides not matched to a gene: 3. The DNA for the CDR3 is TGTGCCATCAGCTGGACAGGATATAATTCACCCCTCCACTTT. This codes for CAISWTGYNSPLHF.

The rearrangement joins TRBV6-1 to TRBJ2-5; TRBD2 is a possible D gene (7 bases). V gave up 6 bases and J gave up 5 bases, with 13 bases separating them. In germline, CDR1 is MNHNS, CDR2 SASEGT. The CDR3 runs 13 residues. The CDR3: CASRWGGLETQYF. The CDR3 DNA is TGTGCCAGCAGATGGGGGGGGCTGGAGACCCAGTACTTC.

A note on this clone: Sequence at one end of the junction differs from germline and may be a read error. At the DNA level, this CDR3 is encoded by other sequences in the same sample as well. The CDR3 sequence: CASSPGRTDNSPLHF. In DNA, the CDR3 is TGTGCCAGCTCACCCGGCAGGACAGATAATTCACCCCTACACTTT. The genes are TRBV18 and TRBJ1-6, with a possible D match to TRBD1 (6 bases). Germline-derived CDR1 and CDR2 are KGHSH and LQKENI. This CDR3 comprises 15 residues.